This T cell receptor (beta chain) was identified during a study of OX40 agonist ivuxolimab in advanced cancers. As for the study in general: Prior therapy, whether anti-PD-1, anti-PD-L1 or anti-CTLA-4, was allowed, and 40% had some. Points from the study as a whole: Low normalized clonal expansion also occurred in some nonresponding patients. Near-lowest levels of clonal expansion characterized partial responders at 0.1-3.0 mg/kg. On average, a greater number of expanded clones characterised CD8+ T cells relative to CD4+.

Germline values: CDR1 SGHRS, CDR2 YFSETQ. The CDR3 contains 13 residues. Trimming stripped 4 bases from V and 1 base from J, with 5 bases between. Sequencing was performed with immunoSEQ multiplex PCR; in TCRdb, only in-frame clones are kept and a portion is missing. Among some 70,000 clones, 85% to 90% were seen once, and the ten largest hold approximately 0.68%. Notes on this clone: Its target is unknown.

This chain uses TRBV5-1 with TRBJ2-2; D unresolved. The clonotype originates from an adult with an advanced solid tumor such as melanoma, head and neck, liver or kidney cancer. Sample: CD4+ or CD8+ T cells sorted from blood, taken in a trial of the OX40 agonist ivuxolimab. In DNA form, the CDR3 reads TGCGCCAGCAGCCCCGAGAACACCGGGGAGCTGTTTTTT. This sequence encodes CASSPENTGELFF.